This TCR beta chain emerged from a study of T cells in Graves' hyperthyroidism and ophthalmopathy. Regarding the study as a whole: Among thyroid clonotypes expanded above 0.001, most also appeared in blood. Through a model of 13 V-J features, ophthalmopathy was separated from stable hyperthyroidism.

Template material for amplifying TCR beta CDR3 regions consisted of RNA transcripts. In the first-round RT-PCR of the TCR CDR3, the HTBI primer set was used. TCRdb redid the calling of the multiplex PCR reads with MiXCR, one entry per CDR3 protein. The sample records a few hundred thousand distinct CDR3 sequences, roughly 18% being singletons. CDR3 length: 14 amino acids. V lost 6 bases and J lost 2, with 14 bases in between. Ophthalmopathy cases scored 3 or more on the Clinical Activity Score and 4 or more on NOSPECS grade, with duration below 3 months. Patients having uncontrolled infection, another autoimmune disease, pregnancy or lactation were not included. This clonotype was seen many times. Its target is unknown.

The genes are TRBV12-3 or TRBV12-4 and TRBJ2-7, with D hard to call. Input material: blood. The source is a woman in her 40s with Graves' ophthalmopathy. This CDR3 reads CASRVIEFPYEQYF. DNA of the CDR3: TGTGCCAGCAGGGTCATTGAGTTTCCCTACGAGCAGTACTTC.